These 6 T cell receptor beta chains were all obtained from the same sample, sequenced in a study of response to subunit inactivated influenza vaccine. TCRdb recomputed calls from the RT-PCR reads with MiXCR, one row per CDR3 protein. The data contain more than 700,000 distinct CDR3 sequences, 21% of them singletons. The source was PBMCs from blood, collected more than 4 days after vaccination. The receptors were sampled from a man between 45 and 60 years old who received an inactivated influenza vaccine.

This clonotype has only a few counts. The rearrangement joins TRBV6-2 or TRBV6-3 to TRBJ2-7; TRBD2 matches at 7 bases. The CDR3 is 14 residues long. The V and J ends lost 7 bases and 2 bases, in that order; junction bases with no gene match: 8. Germline V CDR1 and CDR2: MNHEY, SVGEGT. The CDR3 bases are TGTGCCAGCATCTTACTAGCGAAACCCTACGAGCAGTACTTC. It codes for CASILLAKPYEQYF.

This clonotype was observed a few times. The rearrangement links TRBV29-1 to TRBJ2-5; D gene uncertain. The V and J ends lost 0 bases and 2 bases respectively, with 10 bases between them. This CDR3 has 14 residues. Per germline, CDR1 SQVTM and CDR2 ANQGSEA. CDR3 bases: TGCAGCGTTGAAGATCAACAGCCTCAAGAGACCCAGTACTTC. This encodes CSVEDQQPQETQYF.

This clonotype was picked up a small number of times. The V call is TRBV5-1, the J call TRBJ2-1; maybe TRBD2 (6 bases). V lost 4 bases and J lost 0, with 11 bases in between. In germline, CDR1 is SGHRS, CDR2 YFSETQ. The CDR3 sequence is 15 residues long. The CDR3 nucleotides are TGCGCCAGCAGCGCTGCGGGAACCTCCTACAATGAGCAGTTCTTC. Encoded protein: CASSAAGTSYNEQFF.

This clonotype has at least ten counts. This chain joins TRBV4-2 and TRBJ2-3; 10 positions agree with TRBD2. The V and J ends lost 0 bases and 4 bases, in that order; junction bases with no gene match: 4. The CDR3 loop spans 16 amino acids. Germline CDR1 and CDR2: LGHNA and YNFKEQ. CDR3: CASSQEKREGADTQYF. The CDR3 region has the DNA TGTGCCAGCAGCCAAGAGAAGCGGGAGGGTGCAGATACGCAGTATTTT.

This clonotype was picked up a small number of times. The rearrangement links TRBV7-9 to TRBJ1-1; no clear D. V was trimmed by 2 bases and J by 1 base, leaving 11 bases between them. From germline, CDR1 is SEHNR and CDR2 FQNEAQ (reference sequence). This CDR3 is built from 15 residues. CDR3 coding DNA: TGTGCCAGCAGCTTACTCGAGGCCCAGAACACTGAAGCTTTCTTT. This codes for CASSLLEAQNTEAFF.

The V gene is TRBV29-1, the J gene TRBJ2-3, with TRBD2 identical over 12 bases. CDR3 length: 15 residues. Per the germline V gene, CDR1 is SQVTM and CDR2 is ANQGSEA. J lost 2 bases, V lost 7 bases, and 7 bases had no gene match. The CDR3 is CSATLAGGNTDTQYF. CDR3 sequence (DNA): TGCAGCGCTACACTAGCGGGAGGTAACACAGATACGCAGTATTTT.